A selection of T cell receptor beta chains follows, all from one sample in a study of cytomegalovirus exposure and HLA in healthy donors. Profiling relied on immunoSEQ multiplex PCR, and the TCRdb table lists in-frame clones only, not all of them. Of about 74,000 clones listed, 94% are singletons. The sequenced sample consisted of PBMCs. Source of these receptors: a man younger than 30 in good health and CMV-seropositive. CDR3s include the opening cysteine and the closing phenylalanine or tryptophan. A D gene is named only where the DNA matches it firmly. Some rows have no size entry. The others give once, few or many, or a class for an expanded clone.

clone size	V gene	D gene	J gene	CDR3 DNA	CDR3 protein
-	TRBV5-1	TRBD2	TRBJ2-2	TGCGCCAGCAGCCCGCGGGAGTTTGATGCCGGGGAGCTGTTTTTT	CASSPREFDAGELFF
-	TRBV27	TRBD1	TRBJ2-7	TGTGCCAGCAGCCTCGGGACAGGGGGCATGCAGTACTTC	CASSLGTGGMQYF
-	TRBV30	-	TRBJ1-3	TGTGCCTCGGGGGAGGGCGCTGGTGGAAACACCATATATTTT	CASGEGAGGNTIYF
few	TRBV10-2	TRBD1	TRBJ2-7	TGCGCCAGCAGTGAGTCAGGGACAGGTGATTACGAGCAGTACTTC	CASSESGTGDYEQYF
-	TRBV25-1	-	TRBJ2-1	TGTGCCAGCAGTGGGGTAGGCGGCACCTACAATGAGCAGTTCTTC	CASSGVGGTYNEQFF
-	TRBV2	-	TRBJ2-1	TGTGCCAGCAGTGTGAACAGGGAAGGGGGTGAGCAGTTCTTC	CASSVNREGGEQFF
-	TRBV29-1	TRBD1	TRBJ2-5	TGCAGCGTTTCCGGGGGGACAGGGCAGAGCCAAGAGACCCAGTACTTC	CSVSGGTGQSQETQYF
-	TRBV28	TRBD2	TRBJ2-1	TGTGCCAGCAGTTTATTTCGGACTAGCGGGAGTGGGGTAGGGGATGAGCAGTTCTTC	CASSLFRTSGSGVGDEQFF
-	TRBV7-9	TRBD1	TRBJ1-2	TGTGCCAGCAGCCCCGCGCAAGGGGGCGAATTTGATGGCTACACCTTC	CASSPAQGGEFDGYTF
-	TRBV6-5	TRBD1	TRBJ1-5	TGTGCCAGCAGTCTGGGACAGTCGATAAATCAGCCCCAGCATTTT	CASSLGQSINQPQHF
-	TRBV30	-	TRBJ1-2	TGTGCCTGGAGTGTCCAGGGATATGGCTACACCTTC	CAWSVQGYGYTF
-	TRBV5-1	-	TRBJ2-1	TGCGCCAGCAGCCTTACTCTAGGTAATGAGCAGTTCTTC	CASSLTLGNEQFF
few	TRBV6-4	-	TRBJ2-1	TGTGCCAGCAGTGACTCGACTAGCAATGAGCAGTTCTTC	CASSDSTSNEQFF
-	TRBV29-1	TRBD1	TRBJ1-2	TGCAGCGCCGACAGGGGGCTAGGGTATGGCTACACCTTC	CSADRGLGYGYTF
-	TRBV28	-	TRBJ2-2	TGTGCCAGCAGTGGATCAGGGATTGGGGCCGGGGAGCTGTTTTTT	CASSGSGIGAGELFF
-	TRBV6-1	TRBD1	TRBJ1-4	TGTGCCAGCAGTGGGGTCGGGACAGGGGGTGAAAAACTGTTTTTT	CASSGVGTGGEKLFF
-	TRBV9	-	TRBJ1-1	TGTGCCAGCAGCGTAGTCGGGGAGGGATCTGAAGCTTTCTTT	CASSVVGEGSEAFF